This entry is about one T cell receptor beta chain. Its antigen is undetermined. Trimming removed 5 bases from V and 5 bases from J, with 18 bases in between. CDR1 and CDR2 from the germline V gene are SGHVS and FNYEAQ. The length of the CDR3 is 15 residues. This sample stems from a study of cytomegalovirus exposure and HLA in healthy donors. Produced via immunoSEQ multiplex PCR; TCRdb's table is partial and in-frame only. The sample contains about 240,000 clones, approximately 87% of which appear only once. Study-wide results and limits: Rarity marked most TCR sequences, yet some public TCRs occurred in many donors. First-cohort TCR clusters tended to co-occur in the roughly 130 validation repertoires, a later analysis found.

This receptor was identified in a young man in good health and CMV-seronegative. The source material was PBMCs. The rearrangement links TRBV7-6 to TRBJ1-1; the D gene is possibly TRBD1 (5 bases). The CDR3 DNA reads as TGTGCCAGCAGCGGTAGTGCGGGACTGACGACTGAAGCTTTCTTT. Protein sequence: CASSGSAGLTTEAFF.